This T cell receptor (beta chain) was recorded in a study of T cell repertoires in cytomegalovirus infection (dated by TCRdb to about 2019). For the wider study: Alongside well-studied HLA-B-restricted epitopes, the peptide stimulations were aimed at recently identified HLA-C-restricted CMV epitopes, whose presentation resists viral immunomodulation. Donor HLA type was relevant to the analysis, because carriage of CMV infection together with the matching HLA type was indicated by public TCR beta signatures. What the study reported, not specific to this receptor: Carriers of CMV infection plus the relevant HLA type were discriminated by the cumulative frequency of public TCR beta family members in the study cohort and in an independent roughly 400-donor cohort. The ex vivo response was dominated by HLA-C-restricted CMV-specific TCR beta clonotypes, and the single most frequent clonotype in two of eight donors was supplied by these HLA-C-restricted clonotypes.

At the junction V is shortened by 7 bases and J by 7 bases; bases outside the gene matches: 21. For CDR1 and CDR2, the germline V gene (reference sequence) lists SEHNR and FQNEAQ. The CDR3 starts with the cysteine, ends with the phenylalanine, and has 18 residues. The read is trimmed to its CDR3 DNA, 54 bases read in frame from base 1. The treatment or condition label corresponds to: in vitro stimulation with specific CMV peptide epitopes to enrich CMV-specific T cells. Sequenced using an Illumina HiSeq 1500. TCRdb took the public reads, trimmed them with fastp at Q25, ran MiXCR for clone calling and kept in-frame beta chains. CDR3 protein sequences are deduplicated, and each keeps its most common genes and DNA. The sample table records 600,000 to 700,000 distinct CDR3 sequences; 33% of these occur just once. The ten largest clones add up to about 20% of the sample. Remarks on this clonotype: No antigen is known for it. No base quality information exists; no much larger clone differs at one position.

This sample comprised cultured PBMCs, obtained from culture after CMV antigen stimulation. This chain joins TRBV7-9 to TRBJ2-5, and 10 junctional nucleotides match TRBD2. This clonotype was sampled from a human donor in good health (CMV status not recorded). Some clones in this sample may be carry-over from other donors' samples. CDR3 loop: CASTSSAGAGGSPGTQYF. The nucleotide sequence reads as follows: TGTGCCAGCACCTCCTCGGCGGGAGCGGGAGGGAGCCCTGGGACCCAGTACTTC.